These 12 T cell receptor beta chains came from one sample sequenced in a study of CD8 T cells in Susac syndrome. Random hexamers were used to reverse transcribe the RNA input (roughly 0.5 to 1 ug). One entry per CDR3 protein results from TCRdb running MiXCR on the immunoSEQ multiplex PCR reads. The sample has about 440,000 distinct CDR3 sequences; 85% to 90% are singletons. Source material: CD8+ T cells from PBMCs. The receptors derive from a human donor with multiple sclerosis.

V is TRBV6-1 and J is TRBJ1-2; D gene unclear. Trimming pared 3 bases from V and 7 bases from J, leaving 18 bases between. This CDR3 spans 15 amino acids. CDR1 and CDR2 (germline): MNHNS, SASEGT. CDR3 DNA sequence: TGTGCCAGCAGTGACCATAGAGACGGGTTCTCTGGCTACACCTTC. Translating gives CASSDHRDGFSGYTF.

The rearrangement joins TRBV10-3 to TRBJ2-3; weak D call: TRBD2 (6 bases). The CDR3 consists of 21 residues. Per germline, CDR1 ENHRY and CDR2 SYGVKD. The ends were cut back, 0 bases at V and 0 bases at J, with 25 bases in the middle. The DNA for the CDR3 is TGTGCCATCAGTGAGTCGAGGGGTGCTAGCGTGTCGCGGGCTAGCACAGATACGCAGTATTTT. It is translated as CAISESRGASVSRASTDTQYF.

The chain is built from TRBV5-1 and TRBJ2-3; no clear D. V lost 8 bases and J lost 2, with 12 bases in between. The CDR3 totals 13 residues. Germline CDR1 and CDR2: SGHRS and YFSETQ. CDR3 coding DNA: TGCGCCAGAATATTGGGGAACACAGATACGCAGTATTTT. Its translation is CARILGNTDTQYF.

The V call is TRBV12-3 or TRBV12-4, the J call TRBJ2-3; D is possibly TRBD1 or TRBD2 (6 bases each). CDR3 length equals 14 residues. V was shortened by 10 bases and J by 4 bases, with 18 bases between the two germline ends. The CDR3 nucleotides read TGTGCCACCGCTTTGACAGGAGGGGCAGATACGCAGTATTTT. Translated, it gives CATALTGGADTQYF.

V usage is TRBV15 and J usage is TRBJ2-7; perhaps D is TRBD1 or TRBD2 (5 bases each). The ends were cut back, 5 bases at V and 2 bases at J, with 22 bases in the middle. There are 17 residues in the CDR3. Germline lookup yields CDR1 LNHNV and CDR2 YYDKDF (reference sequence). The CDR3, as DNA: TGTGCCACCAGCCGGACATTCGGGACGGACCTTACCTACGAGCAGTACTTC. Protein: CATSRTFGTDLTYEQYF.

For the CDR3, the DNA is TGTGCCAGCGTGTCCGAATACAATGAGCAGTTCTTC. It codes for CASVSEYNEQFF. J is TRBJ2-1 and V is TRBV6-4; no definite D call. Germline assignment: CDR1 MRHNA and CDR2 SNTAGT. V shed 8 bases and J shed 4 bases, with 9 bases lying between them. The CDR3 spans 12 residues.

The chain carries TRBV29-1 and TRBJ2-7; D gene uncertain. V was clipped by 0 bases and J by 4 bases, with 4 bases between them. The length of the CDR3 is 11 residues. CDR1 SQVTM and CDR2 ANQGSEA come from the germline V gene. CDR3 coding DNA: TGCAGCGTTGAAGAAGTTTACGAGCAGTACTTC. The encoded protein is CSVEEVYEQYF.

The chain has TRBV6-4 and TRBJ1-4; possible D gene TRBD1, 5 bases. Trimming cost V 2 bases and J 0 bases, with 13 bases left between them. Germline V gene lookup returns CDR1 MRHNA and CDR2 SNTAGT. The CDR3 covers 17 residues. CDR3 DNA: TGTGCCAGCAGTGACGGCGCTCCGGGGGCAACTAATGAAAAACTGTTTTTT. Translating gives CASSDGAPGATNEKLFF.

The CDR3 sequence is CASSLHGFNQPQHF. The CDR3 DNA reads TGTGCCAGCAGTTTGCACGGGTTCAATCAGCCCCAGCATTTT. The chain has TRBV27 and TRBJ1-5; no reliable D call. This CDR3 has 14 residues. V lost 3 bases, J lost 3 bases, and 9 bases lay in between. Germline V CDR1 and CDR2: MNHEY, SMNVEV (reference sequence).

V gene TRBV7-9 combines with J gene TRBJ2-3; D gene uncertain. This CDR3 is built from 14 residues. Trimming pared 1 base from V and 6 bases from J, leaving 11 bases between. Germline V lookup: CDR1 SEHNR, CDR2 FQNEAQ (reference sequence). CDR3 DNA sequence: TGTGCCAGCAGCTTAGTAGCTATTAGGGATACGCAGTATTTT. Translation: CASSLVAIRDTQYF.

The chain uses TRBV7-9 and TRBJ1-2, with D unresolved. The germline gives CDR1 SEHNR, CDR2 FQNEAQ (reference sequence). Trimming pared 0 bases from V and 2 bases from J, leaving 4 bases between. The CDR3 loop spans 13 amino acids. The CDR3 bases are TGTGCCAGCAGCTTAGCGCAGAACTATGGCTACACCTTC. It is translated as CASSLAQNYGYTF.

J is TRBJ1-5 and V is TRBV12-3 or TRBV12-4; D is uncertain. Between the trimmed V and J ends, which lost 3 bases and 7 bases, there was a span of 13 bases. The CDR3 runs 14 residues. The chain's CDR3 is CASSLGPPQQPQHF. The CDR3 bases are TGTGCCAGCAGTTTGGGCCCCCCACAGCAGCCCCAGCATTTT.